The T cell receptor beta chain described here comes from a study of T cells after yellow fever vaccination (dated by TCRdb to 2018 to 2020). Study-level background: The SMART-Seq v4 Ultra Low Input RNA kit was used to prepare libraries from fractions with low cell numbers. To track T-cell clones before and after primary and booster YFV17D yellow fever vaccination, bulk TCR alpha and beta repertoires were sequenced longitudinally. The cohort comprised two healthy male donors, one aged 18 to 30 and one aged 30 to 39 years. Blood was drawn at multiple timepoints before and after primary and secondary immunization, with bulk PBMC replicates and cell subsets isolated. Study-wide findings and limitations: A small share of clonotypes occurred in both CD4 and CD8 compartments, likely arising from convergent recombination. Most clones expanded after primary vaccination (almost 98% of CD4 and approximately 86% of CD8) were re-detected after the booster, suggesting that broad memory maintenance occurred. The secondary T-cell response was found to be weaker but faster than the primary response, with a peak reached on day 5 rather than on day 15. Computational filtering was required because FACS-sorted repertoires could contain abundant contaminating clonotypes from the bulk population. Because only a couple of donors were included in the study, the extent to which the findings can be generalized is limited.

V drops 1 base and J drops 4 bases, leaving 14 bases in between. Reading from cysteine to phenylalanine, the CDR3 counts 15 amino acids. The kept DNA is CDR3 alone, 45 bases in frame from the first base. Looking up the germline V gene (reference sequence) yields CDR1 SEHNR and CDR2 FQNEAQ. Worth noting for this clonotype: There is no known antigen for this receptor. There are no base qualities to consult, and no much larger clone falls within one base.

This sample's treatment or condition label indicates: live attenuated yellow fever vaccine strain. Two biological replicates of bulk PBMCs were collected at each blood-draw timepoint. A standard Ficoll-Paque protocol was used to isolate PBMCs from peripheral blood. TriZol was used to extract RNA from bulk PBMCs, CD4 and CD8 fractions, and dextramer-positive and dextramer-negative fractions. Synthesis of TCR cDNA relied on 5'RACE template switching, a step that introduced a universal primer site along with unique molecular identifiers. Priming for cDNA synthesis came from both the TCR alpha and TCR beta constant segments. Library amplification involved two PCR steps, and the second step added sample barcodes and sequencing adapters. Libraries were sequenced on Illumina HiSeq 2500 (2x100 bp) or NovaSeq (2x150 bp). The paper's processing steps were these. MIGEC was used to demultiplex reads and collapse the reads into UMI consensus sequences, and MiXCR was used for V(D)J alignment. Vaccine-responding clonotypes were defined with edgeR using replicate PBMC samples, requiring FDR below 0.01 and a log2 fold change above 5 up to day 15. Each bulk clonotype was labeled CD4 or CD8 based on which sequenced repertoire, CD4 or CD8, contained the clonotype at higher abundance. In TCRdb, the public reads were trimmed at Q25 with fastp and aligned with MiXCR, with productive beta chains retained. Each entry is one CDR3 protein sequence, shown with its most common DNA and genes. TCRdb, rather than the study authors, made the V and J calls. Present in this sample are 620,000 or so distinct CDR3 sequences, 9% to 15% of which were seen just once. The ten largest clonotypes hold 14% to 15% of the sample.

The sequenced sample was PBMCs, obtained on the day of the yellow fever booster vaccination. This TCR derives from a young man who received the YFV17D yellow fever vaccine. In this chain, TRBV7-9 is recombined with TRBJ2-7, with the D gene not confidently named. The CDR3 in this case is CASSLDVWVKYEQYF. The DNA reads TGTGCCAGCAGCTTAGACGTTTGGGTGAAATACGAGCAGTACTTC.